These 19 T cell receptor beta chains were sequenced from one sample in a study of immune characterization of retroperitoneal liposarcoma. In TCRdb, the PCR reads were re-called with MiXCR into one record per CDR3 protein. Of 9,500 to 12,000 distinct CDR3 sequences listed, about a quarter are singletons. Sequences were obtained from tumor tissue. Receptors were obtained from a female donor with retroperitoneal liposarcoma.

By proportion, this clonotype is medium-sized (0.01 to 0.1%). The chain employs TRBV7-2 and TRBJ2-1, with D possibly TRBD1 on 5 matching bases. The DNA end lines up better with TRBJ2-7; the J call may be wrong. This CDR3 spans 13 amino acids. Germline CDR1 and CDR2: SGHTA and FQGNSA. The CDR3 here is CASSLDNYNEQYF. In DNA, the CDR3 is TGTGCCAGCAGCTTGGACAACTACAATGAGCAGTACTTC.

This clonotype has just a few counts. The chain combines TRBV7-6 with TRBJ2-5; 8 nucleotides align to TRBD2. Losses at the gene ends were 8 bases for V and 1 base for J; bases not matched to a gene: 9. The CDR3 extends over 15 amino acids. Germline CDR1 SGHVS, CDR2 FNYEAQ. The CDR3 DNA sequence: TGTGCCAGCTACAAGGGCGGGGGGTTCCAAGAGACCCAGTACTTC. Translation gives CASYKGGGFQETQYF. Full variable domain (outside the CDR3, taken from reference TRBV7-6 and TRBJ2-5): GAGVSQSPRYKVTKRGQDVALRCDPISGHVSLYWYRQALGQGPEFLTYFNYEAQQDKSGLPNDRFSAERPEGSISTLTIQRTEQRDSAMYRCASYKGGGFQETQYFGPGTRLLVL.

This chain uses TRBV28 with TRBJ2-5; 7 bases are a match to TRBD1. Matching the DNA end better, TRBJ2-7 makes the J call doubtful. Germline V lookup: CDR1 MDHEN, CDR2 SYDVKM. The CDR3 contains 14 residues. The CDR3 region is CASNPTGSSYEQYF. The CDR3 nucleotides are TGTGCCAGCAACCCGACAGGGAGCTCCTACGAGCAGTACTTC.

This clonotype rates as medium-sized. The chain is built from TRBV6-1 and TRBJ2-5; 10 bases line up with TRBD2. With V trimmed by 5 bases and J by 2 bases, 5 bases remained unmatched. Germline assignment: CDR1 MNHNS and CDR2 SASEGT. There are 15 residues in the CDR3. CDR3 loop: CASSRRAGGQETQYF. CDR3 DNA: TGTGCCAGCAGTCGGCGAGCGGGAGGGCAAGAGACCCAGTACTTC.

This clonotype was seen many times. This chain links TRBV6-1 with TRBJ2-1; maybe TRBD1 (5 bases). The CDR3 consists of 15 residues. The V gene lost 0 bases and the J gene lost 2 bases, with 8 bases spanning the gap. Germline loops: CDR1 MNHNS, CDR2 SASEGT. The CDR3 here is CASSEALGAYNEQFF. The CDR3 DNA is TGTGCCAGCAGTGAAGCCCTAGGGGCCTACAATGAGCAGTTCTTC.

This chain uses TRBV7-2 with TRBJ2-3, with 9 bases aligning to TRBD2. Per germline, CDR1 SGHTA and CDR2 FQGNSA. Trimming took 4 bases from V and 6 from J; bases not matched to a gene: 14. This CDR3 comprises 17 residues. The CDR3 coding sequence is TGTGCCAGCAGCTCCGTTGGGGCGGGACTAGCAGGGGATACGCAGTATTTT. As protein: CASSSVGAGLAGDTQYF.

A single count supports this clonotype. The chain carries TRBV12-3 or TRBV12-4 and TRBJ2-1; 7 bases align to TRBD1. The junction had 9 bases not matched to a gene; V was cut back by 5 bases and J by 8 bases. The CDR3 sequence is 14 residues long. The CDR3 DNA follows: TGTGCCAGCAGTCTCAGACAGGGTAAGGATGAGCAGTTCTTC. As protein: CASSLRQGKDEQFF.

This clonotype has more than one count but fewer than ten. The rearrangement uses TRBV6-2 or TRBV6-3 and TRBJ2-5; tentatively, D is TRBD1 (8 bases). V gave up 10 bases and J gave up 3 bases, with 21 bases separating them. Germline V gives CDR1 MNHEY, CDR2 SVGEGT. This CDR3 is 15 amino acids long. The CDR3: CAIGDRTGTKETQYF. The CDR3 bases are TGTGCCATCGGGGATCGGACAGGGACTAAAGAGACCCAGTACTTC.

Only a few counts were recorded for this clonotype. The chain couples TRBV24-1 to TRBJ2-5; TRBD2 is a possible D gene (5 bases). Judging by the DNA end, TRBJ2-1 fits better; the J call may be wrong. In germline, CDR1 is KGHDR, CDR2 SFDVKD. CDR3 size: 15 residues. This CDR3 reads CATSDLDPIGETQFF. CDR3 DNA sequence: TGTGCCACCAGTGACCTCGACCCCATCGGGGAGACCCAGTTCTTC.

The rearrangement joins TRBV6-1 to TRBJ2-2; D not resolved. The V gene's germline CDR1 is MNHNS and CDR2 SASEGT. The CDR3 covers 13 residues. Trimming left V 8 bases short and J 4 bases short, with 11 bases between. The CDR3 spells CASSPTSTGELFF. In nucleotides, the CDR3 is TGTGCCAGCTCCCCCACCTCCACCGGGGAGCTGTTTTTT.

Written as DNA, the CDR3 is TGCGCCAGCAGCCAGGGCCGTGTCGAGGGGTACTTC. Its protein is CASSQGRVEGYF. This rearrangement joins TRBV4-1 to TRBJ2-5; D perhaps matches TRBD2 (5 bases). The length of the CDR3 is 12 residues. Trimming cost V 3 bases and J 13 bases, with 15 bases left between them. Germline CDR1 and CDR2: MGHRA and YSYEKL.

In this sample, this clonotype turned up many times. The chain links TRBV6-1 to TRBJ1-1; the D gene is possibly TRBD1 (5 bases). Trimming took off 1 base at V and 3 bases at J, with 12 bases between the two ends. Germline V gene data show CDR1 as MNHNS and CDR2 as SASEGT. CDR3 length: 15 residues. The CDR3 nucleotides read TGTGCCAGCAGTGAAGTACCGGGACGGTACACTGAAGCTTTCTTT. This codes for CASSEVPGRYTEAFF.

CDR3 in amino acids: CASSVGDWETQYF. The DNA of the CDR3 is TGTGCCAGCAGCGTGGGAGATTGGGAGACCCAGTACTTC. This sequence joins TRBV12-3 or TRBV12-4 and TRBJ2-4, with a tentative D call TRBD2 (5 bases). TRBJ2-5 matches the DNA end more closely, so the J call is doubtful. The CDR3 sequence is 13 residues long.

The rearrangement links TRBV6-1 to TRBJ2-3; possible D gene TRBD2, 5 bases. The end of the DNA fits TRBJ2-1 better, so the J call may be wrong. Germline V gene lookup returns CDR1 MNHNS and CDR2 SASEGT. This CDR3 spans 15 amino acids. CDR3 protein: CASSEASSGYYEQFF. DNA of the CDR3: TGTGCCAGCAGTGAAGCCAGCAGCGGATACTACGAGCAGTTCTTC.

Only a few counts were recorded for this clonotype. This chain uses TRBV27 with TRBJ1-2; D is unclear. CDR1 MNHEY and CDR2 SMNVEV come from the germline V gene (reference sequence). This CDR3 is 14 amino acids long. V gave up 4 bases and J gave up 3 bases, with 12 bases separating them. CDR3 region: CASSSNPGHYGYTF. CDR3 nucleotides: TGTGCCAGCAGTTCGAACCCCGGACACTATGGCTACACCTTC.

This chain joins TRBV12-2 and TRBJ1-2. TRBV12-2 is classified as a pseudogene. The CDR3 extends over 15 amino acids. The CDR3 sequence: CASRLVGRVSSGYTF. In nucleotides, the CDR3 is TGTGCAAGTCGCTTAGTCGGCAGGGTGTCGAGTGGCTACACCTTC.

The CDR3 loop is CASSLTGRGGGDSPLHF. The CDR3 DNA reads TGTGCCAGCAGCTTAACGGGCCGGGGTGGAGGGGATTCACCCCTCCACTTT. The chain couples TRBV7-3 to TRBJ1-6; weak D call: TRBD1 (5 bases). This CDR3 is 17 amino acids long. CDR1 is SGHTA, CDR2 FQGTGA, per germline. The V end lost 0 bases, the J end lost 8 bases, and 17 bases lay between the germline ends.

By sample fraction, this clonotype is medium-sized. The CDR3 loop is CASSFLAEYNEQFF. The CDR3 DNA reads as TGTGCCAGCAGTTTTTTAGCGGAGTACAATGAGCAGTTCTTC. The gene calls are TRBV12-3 or TRBV12-4 and TRBJ2-1; tentatively, D is TRBD2 (6 bases). Between the trimmed V and J ends, which lost 3 bases and 4 bases, there was a span of 10 bases. The CDR3 has 14 amino acids.

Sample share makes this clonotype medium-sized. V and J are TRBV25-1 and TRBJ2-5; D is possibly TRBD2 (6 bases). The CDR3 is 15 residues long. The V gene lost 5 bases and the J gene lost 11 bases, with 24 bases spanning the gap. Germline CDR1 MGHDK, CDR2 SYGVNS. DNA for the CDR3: TGTGCCAGCAGTTCCGGGACTTCCCTAAACAATGAGCAGTACTTC. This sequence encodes CASSSGTSLNNEQYF.